These 23 T cell receptor beta chains were sequenced from one sample in a study of blood T cells in healthy people across ages (dated by TCRdb to the mid-2010s). The library relied on 5' RACE. The run used an Illumina HiSeq 2500. A second roughly 7 to 11 cycle PCR used a sample-barcoded 5' primer and a J-beta primer mix. Clones were called with MiXCR by TCRdb after fastp trimmed the public reads at Q25, and only in-frame beta chains were retained. Each record represents a unique CDR3 protein, reported with the most common genes and DNA among its rows. Counted in this sample were about 650,000 distinct CDR3 sequences; about 51% of them appeared once. Together, the top ten hold roughly 14% of the sample. Sample: blood. These receptors all come from a woman aged 80 or over in good health.

In its sample, this clonotype was seen a few times. The chain links TRBV9 to TRBJ2-5; D remains unclear. The CDR3 contains 15 residues. Germline V lookup: CDR1 SGDLS, CDR2 YYNGEE. V gave up 0 bases and J gave up 1 base, with 10 bases separating them. CDR3 DNA sequence: TGTGCCAGCAGCGTAGATAGGCAGGTCCAAGAGACCCAGTACTTC. Its translation: CASSVDRQVQETQYF.

This clonotype was observed a single time. CDR3 in amino acids: CAISESQGAYNEQFF. In DNA, the CDR3 is TGTGCCATCAGTGAGTCTCAGGGGGCCTACAATGAGCAGTTCTTC. The chain is built from TRBV10-3 and TRBJ2-1, with 7 bases that match TRBD1. The CDR3 has 15 residues. Germline assignment: CDR1 ENHRY and CDR2 SYGVKD. Germline trimming cut 0 bases from V and 2 bases from J; bases unmatched to any gene: 1.

The chain recombines TRBV20-1 with TRBJ1-2; 7 bases align to TRBD1. With 6 bases clipped from V and 5 bases from J, the junction kept 12 bases outside the gene matches. Germline V gene data show CDR1 as DFQATT and CDR2 as SNEGSKA (reference sequence). The CDR3 is made up of 14 amino acids. CDR3 nucleotides: TGCAGTGCGAGCCCACCACAGGGGAAGTATGGCTACACCTTC. Its protein product is CSASPPQGKYGYTF.

V gene TRBV2 combines with J gene TRBJ1-6; TRBD1 might be the D (5 bases). The V end lost 5 bases, the J end lost 9 bases, and 11 bases lay between the germline ends. The CDR3 is made up of 13 amino acids. CDR1 is SNHLY, CDR2 FYNNEI, per germline. CDR3 in amino acids: CASSYIGVSPLHF. CDR3 DNA: TGTGCCAGCAGTTACATAGGGGTTTCACCCCTCCACTTT. The full variable domain, rest sourced from reference TRBV2 and TRBJ1-6, is EPEVTQTPSHQVTQMGQEVILRCVPISNHLYFYWYRQILGQKVEFLVSFYNNEISEKSEIFDDQFSVERPDGSNFTLKIRSTKLEDSAMYFCASSYIGVSPLHFGNGTRLTVT.

The chain recombines TRBV6-5 with TRBJ1-1; D might be TRBD1 (6 bases). Germline V gene lookup returns CDR1 MNHEY and CDR2 SVGAGI. V was shortened by 4 bases and J by 11 bases, with 14 bases between the two germline ends. The CDR3 spans 12 residues. The CDR3 here is CASSSPGTIAFF. The DNA for the CDR3 is TGTGCCAGCAGTTCCCCCGGGACAATCGCTTTCTTT.

This clonotype has at least ten counts. The chain couples TRBV29-1 to TRBJ1-6; TRBD1 agrees at 7 bases. CDR3 length: 14 amino acids. Germline trimming cut 0 bases from V and 6 bases from J; bases unmatched to any gene: 2. The germline CDR1 and CDR2 sequences are SQVTM and ANQGSEA. CDR3 sequence (DNA): TGCAGCGTTGAAGATAAGGGGGCTAATTCACCCCTCCACTTT. Residues: CSVEDKGANSPLHF.

This chain connects TRBV12-3 or TRBV12-4 to TRBJ2-3, with no clear D. The CDR3 length is 12 residues. Trimming pared 3 bases from V and 7 bases from J, leaving 8 bases between. CDR3 coding DNA: TGTGCCAGCAGTTTTATTAGCTATACGCAGTATTTT. This sequence encodes CASSFISYTQYF.

In this sample, this clonotype turned up many times. The gene calls are TRBV6-1 and TRBJ2-2; D is undetermined. Germline loops: CDR1 MNHNS, CDR2 SASEGT. Trimming shortened V by 4 bases and J by 4 bases, and 16 bases separated the two germline ends. CDR3 size: 16 residues. The CDR3 reads CASSGVGSYPTGELFF. In DNA form, the CDR3 reads TGTGCCAGCAGTGGGGTCGGGTCTTATCCCACCGGGGAGCTGTTTTTT.

In this sample, this clonotype turned up many times. The chain links TRBV3-1 to TRBJ2-3; 8 bases line up with TRBD1. This CDR3 comprises 12 residues. Trimming at V came to 2 bases and at J to 14 bases, leaving 6 bases not matched to a gene. Germline V gene lookup returns CDR1 LGHDT and CDR2 YNNKEL (reference sequence). The CDR3 loop reads CASSQLQGERYF. In nucleotides, the CDR3 is TGTGCCAGCAGCCAATTACAGGGGGAACGGTATTTT.

This clonotype was observed at least ten times. CDR3 DNA: TGTGCCAGCAGCCAAGTTGCGGGAGGGGGAAATGAGCAGTTCTTC. Protein: CASSQVAGGGNEQFF. The chain is built from TRBV4-2 and TRBJ2-1, with 9 bases that match TRBD2. J gave up 7 bases and V 1 base, and 5 bases lay outside the gene matches. The CDR3 covers 15 residues. CDR1 is LGHNA and CDR2 is YNFKEQ in the germline V gene.

The CDR3 is CSARPPMRASSYEQYF. For the CDR3, the DNA is TGCAGTGCTAGACCTCCGATGAGGGCCTCCTCCTACGAGCAGTACTTC. The chain is built from TRBV20-1 and TRBJ2-7, with D maybe TRBD2 (5 bases). CDR3 length: 16 amino acids. The V end lost 2 bases, the J end lost 0 bases, and 17 bases lay between the germline ends. Germline CDR1 reads DFQATT; CDR2 reads SNEGSKA (reference sequence).

This clonotype was observed a handful of times. The chain carries TRBV10-3 and TRBJ2-1, with 10 bases fitting TRBD2. The CDR3 is 16 residues long. Germline lookup yields CDR1 ENHRY and CDR2 SYGVKD. With V trimmed by 0 bases and J by 5 bases, 4 bases remained unmatched. The CDR3: CAISESVTSGDNEQFF. The CDR3 DNA reads TGTGCCATCAGTGAGTCTGTAACTAGCGGGGACAATGAGCAGTTCTTC.

A note on this clonotype: A much larger clonotype is one base distant, so this may be a read error. The chain combines TRBV12-3 or TRBV12-4 with TRBJ2-4, with TRBD1 identical over 7 bases. The assigned J gene may be wrong: the sequence end matches TRBJ2-5 better. The CDR3 has 14 residues. CDR3 sequence: CASSPDRAPETQYF. In nucleotides, the CDR3 is TGTGCCAGCAGTCCTGACAGGGCCCCCGAGACCCAGTACTTC.

The chain links TRBV27 to TRBJ1-2; 8 nucleotides match TRBD1. The CDR3 loop spans 13 amino acids. Trimming removed 5 bases from V and 6 bases from J; junction bases left unmatched: 5. Germline V gene lookup returns CDR1 MNHEY and CDR2 SMNVEV (reference sequence). In DNA form, the CDR3 reads TGTGCCAGCAGTCTCCAGGGGGCAAATGGCTACACCTTC. It is translated as CASSLQGANGYTF.

In the case of this clonotype: This could be a read error, since a much larger clone is one nucleotide away. This chain joins TRBV28 and TRBJ2-5; D remains unclear. V was trimmed by 5 bases and J by 7 bases, leaving 11 bases between them. The CDR3 runs 12 residues. Germline-derived CDR1 and CDR2 are MDHEN and SYDVKM. Here the CDR3 reads CASSDPLMTQYF. The DNA for the CDR3 is TGTGCCAGCAGTGACCCGTTAATGACCCAGTACTTC.

This clonotype has just a few counts. The chain links TRBV7-3 to TRBJ2-7; a weak D match, TRBD1 (5 bases). V lost 5 bases and J lost 7, with 18 bases in between. The germline V gene encodes CDR1 SGHTA and CDR2 FQGTGA. This CDR3 is 14 amino acids long. The CDR3 sequence is CASSQNGQDNEQYF. The CDR3 coding sequence is TGTGCCAGCAGCCAAAACGGACAAGACAATGAGCAGTACTTC.

This clonotype has a handful of counts. The genes are TRBV5-1 and TRBJ2-1; TRBD2 might be the D (6 bases). This CDR3 is 18 amino acids long. V lost 3 bases and J lost 0, with 19 bases in between. Germline CDR1 reads SGHRS; CDR2 reads YFSETQ. The CDR3 DNA sequence: TGCGCCAGCAGCTACCACTGGGACTCCGTGCGCTCCTACAATGAGCAGTTCTTC. Amino acids: CASSYHWDSVRSYNEQFF.

Notes on this clonotype: This may stem from a read error, because a much larger clone lies one nucleotide away. V is TRBV10-3 and J is TRBJ1-2; D ambiguous. V lost 0 bases and J lost 4, with 6 bases in between. The CDR3 is 13 residues long. Germline lookup yields CDR1 ENHRY and CDR2 SYGVKD. The CDR3 here is CAISESVSYGYTF. The CDR3 DNA is TGTGCCATCAGTGAGTCGGTGAGCTATGGCTACACCTTC.

The CDR3 sequence: CASGGLAGGGEQFF. The CDR3, as DNA: TGTGCCAGCGGGGGACTAGCGGGGGGCGGTGAGCAGTTCTTC. The gene calls are TRBV12-3 or TRBV12-4 and TRBJ2-1; 15 positions agree with TRBD2. V lost 8 bases, J lost 9 bases, and 5 bases stayed unmatched. This CDR3 region has 14 residues.

This clonotype was detected ten times or more. This chain uses TRBV2 with TRBJ2-5, with D possibly being TRBD1 or TRBD2 (5 bases each). The CDR3 totals 13 residues. Looked up from germline, CDR1 is SNHLY and CDR2 is FYNNEI. The germline V and J ends were trimmed by 8 bases and 1 base, with 11 bases remaining between them. This chain's CDR3 is CASRRGAQETQYF. The DNA of the CDR3 is TGTGCCAGCCGTAGGGGAGCCCAAGAGACCCAGTACTTC.

This clonotype was detected many times. The J gene is TRBJ2-1, the V gene TRBV29-1; D might be TRBD2 (6 bases). This CDR3 region has 15 residues. CDR1 and CDR2 from the germline V gene are SQVTM and ANQGSEA. Trimming removed 7 bases from V and 0 bases from J, with 16 bases in between. In DNA, the CDR3 is TGCAGCGCCCGCCCCCGGGGGAACTCCTACAATGAGCAGTTCTTC. Amino acid sequence: CSARPRGNSYNEQFF.

V and J are TRBV5-4 and TRBJ2-2, with 7 bases that match TRBD1. Germline assignment: CDR1 SGHNT and CDR2 YYREEE (reference sequence). Unmatched junction bases numbered 8, after V lost 4 bases and J lost 5 bases. This CDR3 region has 15 residues. In DNA, the CDR3 is TGTGCCAGCAGCCCAGACAGGGCGAGAACCGGGGAGCTGTTTTTT. Encoded protein: CASSPDRARTGELFF.

This clonotype was found many times. V usage is TRBV2 and J usage is TRBJ2-7; 7 nucleotides line up with TRBD1. V shed 5 bases, J shed 0 bases, and the junction held 4 bases outside the gene matches. This CDR3 comprises 14 residues. In germline, CDR1 is SNHLY, CDR2 FYNNEI. The CDR3 DNA reads as TGTGCCAGCAGTCGGGACAGTGGCTCCTACGAGCAGTACTTC. Protein sequence: CASSRDSGSYEQYF.